Sequencing of this T cell receptor beta chain was carried out in a study of cytomegalovirus exposure and HLA in healthy donors. The overall study: Sequencing of about 179 million T cells in an earlier analysis found 90 million to 120 million unique TCR beta sequences. Most genotyped donors, roughly 80% of around 370, had Caucasian-associated genetic ancestry. General study findings and limits: What was likely a sequencing artifact was a cluster of highly shared sequence variants.

V lost 4 bases to trimming and J lost 4 bases; unmatched junction nucleotides: 8. Germline lookup yields CDR1 SGHRS and CDR2 YFSETQ. The CDR3 contains 15 residues. As for this clone: Antigen: not known.

Primers included in the PCR were 60 Vbeta and 13 Jbeta primers. Assay used: immunoSEQ multiplex PCR; TCRdb lists only in-frame clones, some missing. Of some 150,000 clones listed, almost 80% are singletons. This TCR came from a male donor in good health and CMV-seronegative. Source material: PBMCs. The genes are TRBV5-1 and TRBJ2-1; TRBD2 agrees at 7 bases. The CDR3 loop is CASSLGGVTYNEQFF. Here the CDR3 DNA reads TGCGCCAGCAGCCTGGGGGGGGTAACATACAATGAGCAGTTCTTC.